Included here is one TCR beta chain sequence, with context. Its cognate antigen is unknown. By quantitative 5'-RACE with molecular barcodes, the TCR beta libraries were made. MiXCR was run by TCRdb on the 5' RACE reads, yielding one entry per CDR3 protein. The data hold hundreds of thousands of distinct CDR3 sequences, with under 30% observed a single time. The record originates from a study of CD8 T cells in ankylosing spondylitis. Whole-study results and caveats: Disease-linked clones reportedly showed significant enrichment in matched ankylosing spondylitis synovial fluid. Seemingly distinctive of ankylosing spondylitis blood was a TCR beta motif formed by eight highly homologous variants. Disease-linked clones bore a CD8+ phenotype and were relatively rare in peripheral blood.

The CDR3 loop spans 16 amino acids. Germline V gene data show CDR1 as SGHTA and CDR2 as FQGTGA. Trimming removed 5 bases at V and 0 bases at J, with 14 bases between. This clonotype was obtained from a male donor with ankylosing spondylitis or in good health (not recorded which). Source material: blood, either unsorted or a sorted T cell fraction (not recorded which). The V gene is TRBV7-3, the J gene TRBJ1-3; D uncertain. The CDR3 spells CASSLTPAPSGNTIYF. In DNA, the CDR3 is TGTGCCAGCAGCCTCACGCCGGCCCCCTCTGGAAACACCATATATTTT.